These 10 T cell receptor beta chains were all obtained from the same sample, sequenced in a study of OX40 agonist ivuxolimab in advanced cancers. Profiled with immunoSEQ multiplex PCR; TCRdb holds only in-frame clones, not every one. The repertoire consists of about 110,000 clones, with about 91% occurring once and the leading ten covering around 0.7%. This specimen was CD4+ or CD8+ T cells sorted from blood, taken in a trial of the OX40 agonist ivuxolimab. The receptors come from an adult with an advanced solid tumor such as melanoma, head and neck, liver or kidney cancer.

This chain uses TRBV19 with TRBJ1-5; 7 nucleotides match TRBD1. J lost 2 bases, V lost 3 bases, and 4 bases had no gene match. Germline V gene data show CDR1 as LNHDA and CDR2 as SQIVND (reference sequence). CDR3 length: 15 residues. The CDR3 nucleotides read TGTGCCAGTAGTATTGGTGACAGGGGCAATCAGCCCCAGCATTTT. Residues: CASSIGDRGNQPQHF.

This rearrangement joins TRBV2 to TRBJ1-2; D unresolved. Germline lookup yields CDR1 SNHLY and CDR2 FYNNEI. Trimming took 0 bases from V and 8 from J, leaving 13 bases between them. This CDR3 contains 14 residues. The CDR3 protein is CASSEAGPPLGYTF. The CDR3 bases are TGTGCCAGCAGTGAAGCAGGGCCCCCTCTGGGCTACACCTTC.

The chain employs TRBV6-4 and TRBJ2-5, with TRBD2 matching over 9 bases. The CDR3 consists of 15 residues. The V gene's germline CDR1 is MRHNA and CDR2 SNTAGT. Trimming removed 3 bases from V and 2 bases from J; junction bases left unmatched: 4. The CDR3 sequence is CASSELAGEQETQYF. In nucleotides, the CDR3 is TGTGCCAGCAGTGAACTAGCGGGTGAACAAGAGACCCAGTACTTC.

The chain employs TRBV9 and TRBJ2-1; a possible D gene is TRBD2 (6 bases). Germline V CDR1 and CDR2: SGDLS, YYNGEE. The CDR3 has 12 amino acids. Trimming shortened V by 4 bases and J by 10 bases, and 12 bases separated the two germline ends. The CDR3 reads CASSRGSREQFF. In nucleotides, the CDR3 is TGTGCCAGCAGCCGGGGGAGCCGGGAGCAGTTCTTC.

The J gene is TRBJ2-1, the V gene TRBV5-8; 7 nucleotides align to TRBD2. Germline CDR1 is SGHTS and CDR2 is YDEGEE. Trimming cost V 0 bases and J 4 bases; bases outside gene matches: 4. CDR3 length: 15 residues. DNA of the CDR3: TGTGCCAGCAGCTTGGGGCTAGCGGCTTACAATGAGCAGTTCTTC. Translated, it gives CASSLGLAAYNEQFF. The variable domain in full, with the rest retrieved from reference TRBV5-8 and TRBJ2-1, is EAGVTQSPTHLIKTRGQQATLRCSPISGHTSVYWYQQALGLGLQFLLWYDEGEERNRGNFPPRFSGRQFPNYSSELNVNALELEDSALYLCASSLGLAAYNEQFFGPGTRLTVL.

The chain links TRBV4-2 to TRBJ2-7, with 9 bases that match TRBD2. Germline V gives CDR1 LGHNA, CDR2 YNFKEQ. The CDR3 spans 18 residues. V was pared by 0 bases and J by 0 bases, with 9 bases of the junction left unmatched. CDR3 nucleotide sequence: TGTGCCAGCAGCCAAGATCCCGGAGGTAGCGGGGGCTCCTACGAGCAGTACTTC. Translated, it gives CASSQDPGGSGGSYEQYF.

The gene calls are TRBV7-9 and TRBJ1-2; D gene uncertain. V shed 5 bases and J shed 8 bases, with 12 bases lying between them. Per germline, CDR1 SEHNR and CDR2 FQNEAQ (reference sequence). CDR3 length: 12 amino acids. The CDR3 is CASSPVSRGYTF. DNA of the CDR3: TGTGCCAGCAGCCCCGTCTCAAGGGGCTACACCTTC.

The chain employs TRBV7-3 and TRBJ2-3; TRBD1 matches at 8 bases. The CDR3 has 16 residues. CDR1 is SGHTA and CDR2 is FQGTGA in the germline V gene. The V segment lost 1 base and the J segment 3 bases; nucleotides outside the gene matches: 6. CDR3 nucleotide sequence: TGTGCCAGCAGCTTAAATGGCAGGGGGCCGACAGATACGCAGTATTTT. It is translated as CASSLNGRGPTDTQYF.

V and J are TRBV9 and TRBJ2-1; no clear D gene. The V end was cut by 3 bases, the J end by 5 bases, with 9 bases between. The CDR3 sequence is 13 residues long. Germline lookup yields CDR1 SGDLS and CDR2 YYNGEE. The CDR3 DNA is TGTGCCAGCAGCGGGCAGTTGAACAATGAGCAGTTCTTC. This gives the protein CASSGQLNNEQFF.

This clone has more than one count but fewer than ten. The chain joins TRBV7-2 to TRBJ2-5; 8 nucleotides align to TRBD1. The trim removed 2 bases at V and 5 bases at J, leaving 4 bases unmatched. The length of the CDR3 is 14 residues. The germline V gene has CDR1 SGHTA and CDR2 FQGNSA. For the CDR3, the DNA is TGTGCCAGCAGCTTATGGTACAGGGGGGAGACCCAGTACTTC. Its translation is CASSLWYRGETQYF.